This TCR beta chain appears in the sequencing data of a study of blood T cell repertoires in COVID-19 (dated by TCRdb to the early 2020s). Study-level background: The collaborator samples originated in the United States, Italy and Spain and spanned the acute and convalescent phases of COVID-19. The material from the prospective study consisted of cDNA or gDNA derived from T cells, B-cell-depleted T cells, or PBMCs. Subjects who had been exposed to COVID-19, were actively infected with it, or had recovered from it provided the deeply sampled blood TCRbeta repertoires that made up the dataset. The repertoires were made available in a free public database intended to serve as a resource for research on the immune response to SARS-CoV-2. Samples came from the ongoing ImmuneRACE study (first 160 participants) plus 1,254 subjects from 6 global collaborators. A de-identified subject ID, COVID-19 status, age in years and sex were almost always included in the sample metadata. Where available, HLA class I and class II types were obtained from metadata supplied by the sample provider rather than from assay-based typing.

The study at large found these results: The quantity of clinical and demographic metadata differed by source and by participant and was supplied without curation.

Comment on this clone: Its antigen remains undetermined. No much larger clone exists at a distance of one base, and base qualities are not known.

From a lookup of the germline V gene, CDR1 and CDR2 are SGHRS and YFSETQ. From the cysteine up to the phenylalanine, the CDR3 has a length of 16 residues. The kept DNA is CDR3 alone, 48 bases in frame from the first base. For this chain, trimming is 1 base at the V end and 7 bases at the J end, and the number of junction bases without a gene match is 8. Whole blood was collected in K2EDTA tubes by collaborating institutions according to the institutions' own protocols. For TCRbeta analysis, collaborator samples were shipped as frozen whole blood, as isolated PBMCs, or as DNA extracted from either sample type. TCRbeta CDR3 regions were amplified from genomic DNA using the immunoSEQ Assay, a bias-controlled multiplex PCR. For the original study's pipeline: The number of nucleated cells in each sample was estimated from the amplification of reference gene primers within the assay. To quantify the absolute abundance of each unique TCRbeta CDR3 rearrangement, sequence reads were collapsed and filtered. For each sample, productive Simpson clonality was calculated by taking the square root of Simpson's diversity index across productive rearrangements. Drawn from immuneACCESS, this table holds only the in-frame rearrangements with V and J called that TCRdb kept. Clones are partly lost; checked studies trace under half to an unresolved V gene and leave the rest unexplained. D and trimming were read from the DNA, whereas the V and J calls and clone size are those reported in that table. The sample table lists about 15,000 clones, 80% to 85% of them with a count of one. Approximately 9% of the sample is taken by the ten largest.

The clonotype comes from a human donor in a cohort sampled during active COVID-19. The sequenced sample consisted of peripheral blood. In this chain, TRBV5-1 is recombined with TRBJ2-1; 10 bases in the junction line up with TRBD1. The nucleotide sequence reads as follows: TGCGCCAGCAGCTTGCTGCCGACAGGGGGCAAGAATGAGCAGTTCTTC. Translated, it reads CASSLLPTGGKNEQFF.